A single T cell receptor beta chain is shown here with its context. Antigen: not known. The data stem from a study of CD8 T cells in ankylosing spondylitis. CDR3 length: 15 amino acids. The germline V gene encodes CDR1 LGHNA and CDR2 YNFKEQ. V lost 1 base, J lost 5 bases, and 14 bases lay in between. Study-wide results and caveats: Disease-linked clones displayed a CD8+ phenotype and appeared relatively rarely in peripheral blood. Blood of patients with ankylosing spondylitis appeared to be characterized by a TCR beta motif of seven or eight highly homologous variants.

Each TCR beta library was made by quantitative 5'-RACE that incorporated molecular barcodes. From the 5' RACE reads, TCRdb called clonotypes with MiXCR, one entry per CDR3 protein. The data show a few hundred thousand distinct CDR3 sequences, with about 20% seen just once and about a sixth held by the top ten. The source material was blood, either unsorted or a sorted T cell fraction (not recorded which). The source is a male donor with ankylosing spondylitis. This chain connects TRBV4-2 to TRBJ1-2, with a weak D call TRBD1 (5 bases). Written as DNA, the CDR3 is TGTGCCAGCAGCCAAGCCCGAAGCAGGGCGTATGGCTACACCTTC. The encoded protein is CASSQARSRAYGYTF.